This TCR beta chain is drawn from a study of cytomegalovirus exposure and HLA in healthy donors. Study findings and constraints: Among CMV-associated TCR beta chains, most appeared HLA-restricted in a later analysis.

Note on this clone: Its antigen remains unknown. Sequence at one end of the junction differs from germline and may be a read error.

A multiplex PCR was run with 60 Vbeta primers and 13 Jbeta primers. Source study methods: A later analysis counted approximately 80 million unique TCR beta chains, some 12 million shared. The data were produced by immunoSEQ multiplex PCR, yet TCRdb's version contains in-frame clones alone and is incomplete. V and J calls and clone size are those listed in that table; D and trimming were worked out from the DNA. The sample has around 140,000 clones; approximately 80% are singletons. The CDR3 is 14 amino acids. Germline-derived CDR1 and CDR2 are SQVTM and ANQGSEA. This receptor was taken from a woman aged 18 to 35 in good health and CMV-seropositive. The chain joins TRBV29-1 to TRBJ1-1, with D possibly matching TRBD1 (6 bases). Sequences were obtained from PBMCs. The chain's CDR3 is CSVEGTRLNTEAFF. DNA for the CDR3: TGCAGCGTCGAAGGGACACGATTGAACACTGAAGCTTTCTTT.